This TCR beta chain was sequenced during a study of shared clonotypes between healthy human individuals. The wider study: CD4 naive and memory got three plates each, CD8 naive two, CD8 memory one.

Per the authors' pipeline: Junction-only immunoSEQ data arrived without quality scores, meaning filtering differed. Clones were sequenced by immunoSEQ multiplex PCR, and TCRdb holds only the in-frame ones, with some missing. V and J calls and clone size are as listed in that table; D and trimming were resolved from the DNA. Among 2 million to 3 million clones, 93% were seen once, and the ten largest hold 0.36%. Findings and caveats of the study: Among a few donors, roughly 5.4% of naive CD4 clonotypes were found in common.

A CD45RA+ naive subset and a CD45RA-negative memory subset were split from CD4+ cells. With respect to this clone: Its antigen remains unidentified.

The origin of this receptor is a man aged 18 to 30 in good health. Some clones in this sample may be carry-over from other donors' samples. The specimen was naive CD4+ T cells from PBMCs. Subset of the sample: CD45RA+ positively selected.

CDR3 in amino acids: CASSDRLTHTDTQYF. CDR3 bases: TGTGCCAGCAGCGACAGGTTGACACACACAGATACGCAGTATTTT. The chain recombines TRBV5-4 with TRBJ2-3; maybe TRBD1 (6 bases). The germline CDR1 and CDR2 sequences are SGHNT and YYREEE (reference sequence). This CDR3 has 15 residues. Trimming cost V 4 bases and J 2 bases, with 14 bases left between them.